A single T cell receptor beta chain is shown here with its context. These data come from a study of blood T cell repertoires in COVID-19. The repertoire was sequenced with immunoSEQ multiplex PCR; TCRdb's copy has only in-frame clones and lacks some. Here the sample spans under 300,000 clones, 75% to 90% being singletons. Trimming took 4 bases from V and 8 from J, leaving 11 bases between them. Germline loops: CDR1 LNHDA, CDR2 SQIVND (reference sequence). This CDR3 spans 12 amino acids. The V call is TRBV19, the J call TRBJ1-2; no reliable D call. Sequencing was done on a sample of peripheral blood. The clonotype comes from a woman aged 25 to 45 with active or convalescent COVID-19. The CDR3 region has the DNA TGTGCCAGTAGTACCCTACAACTAGGCTACACCTTC. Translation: CASSTLQLGYTF. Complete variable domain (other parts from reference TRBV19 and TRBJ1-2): DGGITQSPKYLFRKEGQNVTLSCEQNLNHDAMYWYRQDPGQGLRLIYYSQIVNDFQKGDIAEGYSVSREKKESFPLTVTSAQKNPTAFYLCASSTLQLGYTFGSGTRLTVV.